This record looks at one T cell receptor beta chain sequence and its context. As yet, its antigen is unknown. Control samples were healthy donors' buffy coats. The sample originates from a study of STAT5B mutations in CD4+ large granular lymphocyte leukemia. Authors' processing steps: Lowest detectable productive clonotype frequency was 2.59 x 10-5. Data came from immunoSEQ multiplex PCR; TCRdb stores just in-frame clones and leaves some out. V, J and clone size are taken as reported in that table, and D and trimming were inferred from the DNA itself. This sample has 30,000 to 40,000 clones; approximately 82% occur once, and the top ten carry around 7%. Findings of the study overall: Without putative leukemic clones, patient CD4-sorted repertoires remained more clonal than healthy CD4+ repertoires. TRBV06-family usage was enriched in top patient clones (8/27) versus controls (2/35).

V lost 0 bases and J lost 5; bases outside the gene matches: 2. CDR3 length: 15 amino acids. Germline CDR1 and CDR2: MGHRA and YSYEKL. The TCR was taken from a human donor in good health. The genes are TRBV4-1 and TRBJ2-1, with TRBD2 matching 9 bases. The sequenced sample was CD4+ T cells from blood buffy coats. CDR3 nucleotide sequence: TGCGCCAGCAGCCAAGATAGCGGGGGTCACAATGAGCAGTTCTTC. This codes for CASSQDSGGHNEQFF.